The present entry profiles one TCR beta chain with its context. Collection of lesional scalp punch biopsies and peripheral blood was performed in alopecia areata patients. This sample is drawn from a study of CD8+ T cells in alopecia areata. As the sequencing template, cDNA was produced by extracting RNA and reverse transcribing it. Measured with immunoSEQ multiplex PCR; TCRdb has only the in-frame clones, and not every one. Of 10,000 to 15,000 clones listed, roughly 57% are singletons. The CDR3 spans 12 residues. Trimming at V came to 5 bases and at J to 6 bases, leaving 1 base not matched to a gene. The germline V gene has CDR1 MNHEY and CDR2 SVGAGI.

The clonotype was recovered from a human donor with alopecia areata. This rearrangement joins TRBV6-5 to TRBJ1-5; 7 nucleotides agree with TRBD1. The sequencing sample was made of skin. For the CDR3, the DNA is TGTGCCAGCAGTCGGACAGGTCAGCCCCAGCATTTT. Its protein product is CASSRTGQPQHF.